Listed here is a single T cell receptor beta chain. The antigen is not known. Using immunoSEQ multiplex PCR, the repertoire was profiled, and TCRdb retains in-frame clones only, with some absent. The repertoire holds approximately 130,000 clones, about 80% seen once, with approximately 3% in the top ten. V lost 6 bases, J lost 3 bases, and 12 bases lay in between. Germline loops: CDR1 SNHLY, CDR2 FYNNEI. The CDR3 spans 13 residues. These data belong to a study of identifying expanded T cells in peripheral blood. Study observations and caveats: Two-week clone count variance significantly increased as total template count grew.

This TCR came from a person aged 18 to 75 in good health. Specimen: blood. The V gene is TRBV2, the J gene TRBJ2-7, with TRBD2 as a possible D gene (6 bases). The chain's CDR3 is CASRRGTLYEQYF. Written as DNA, the CDR3 is TGTGCCAGCAGAAGAGGGACTCTCTACGAGCAGTACTTC.